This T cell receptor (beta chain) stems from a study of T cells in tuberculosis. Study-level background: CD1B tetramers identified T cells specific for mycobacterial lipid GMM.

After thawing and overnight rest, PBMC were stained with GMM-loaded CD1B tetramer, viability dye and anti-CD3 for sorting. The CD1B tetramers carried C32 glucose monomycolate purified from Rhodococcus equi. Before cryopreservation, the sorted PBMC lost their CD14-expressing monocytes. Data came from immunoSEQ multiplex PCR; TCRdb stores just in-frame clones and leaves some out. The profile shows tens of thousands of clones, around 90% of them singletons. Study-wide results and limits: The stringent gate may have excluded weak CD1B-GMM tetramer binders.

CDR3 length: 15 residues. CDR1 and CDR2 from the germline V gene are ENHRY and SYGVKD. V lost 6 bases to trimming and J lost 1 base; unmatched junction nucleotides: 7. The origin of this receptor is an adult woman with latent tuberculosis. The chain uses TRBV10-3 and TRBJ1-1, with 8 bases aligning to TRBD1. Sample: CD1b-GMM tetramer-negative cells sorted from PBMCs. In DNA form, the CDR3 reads TGTGCCATCAGACCCCCAGGGGGCGGGAACACTGAAGCTTTCTTT. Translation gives CAIRPPGGGNTEAFF.